The 32 T cell receptor beta chains reported below all come from one sample, sequenced in a study of regulatory T cells in long-lasting Graves disease. Time point specified: newly diagnosed GD, antithyroid drugs for less than 3 months. The TCR library was prepared using RNA isolated from PBMCs. HTBI primers from iRepertoire and Arm-PCR of CDR3 regions yielded the TCR beta libraries. One entry per CDR3 protein results from TCRdb running MiXCR on the multiplex PCR reads. The repertoire has about 200,000 distinct CDR3 sequences, approximately 16% of them found once; the top ten carry approximately 20%. This material consisted of peripheral blood mononuclear cells (PBMCs), taken at new diagnosis, from a patient treated with antithyroid drugs. Every receptor here comes from a female donor with Graves disease.

This clonotype was counted ten times or more. The chain combines TRBV18 with TRBJ1-2, with 9 bases that match TRBD1. This CDR3 comprises 15 residues. The J segment lost 6 bases and the V segment lost 3 bases, leaving 8 bases of the junction unmatched. CDR1 and CDR2 (germline): KGHSH, LQKENI. The CDR3 sequence is CASSPLGQGLDGYTF. The CDR3 DNA reads as TGTGCCAGCTCACCTTTAGGACAGGGGCTTGATGGCTACACCTTC. The full variable domain, completed using reference TRBV18 and TRBJ1-2, is NAGVMQNPRHLVRRRGQEARLRCSPMKGHSHVYWYRQLPEEGLKFMVYLQKENIIDESGMPKERFSAEFPKEGPSILRIQQVVRGDSAAYFCASSPLGQGLDGYTFGSGTRLTVV.

This clonotype has only a few counts. The rearrangement uses TRBV5-4 and TRBJ1-1; 10 bases agree with TRBD2. Near its end, the DNA agrees better with TRBJ2-3, so the J call may be wrong. There are 15 residues in the CDR3. Germline-derived CDR1 and CDR2 are SGHNT and YYREEE (reference sequence). This CDR3 is CASSLPSGRADTQYF. The DNA of the CDR3 is TGTGCCAGCAGCTTGCCTAGCGGGAGAGCAGATACGCAGTATTTT.

The table lists this clonotype with a few counts. V gene TRBV5-1 combines with J gene TRBJ2-3, with D unclear. The germline CDR1 and CDR2 sequences are SGHRS and YFSETQ. The CDR3 consists of 12 residues. Trimming stripped 4 bases from V and 2 bases from J, with 5 bases between. The CDR3 DNA reads as TGCGCCAGCAGCGAATACACAGATACGCAGTATTTT. Its translation is CASSEYTDTQYF.

In its sample, this clonotype was seen many times. The chain combines TRBV3-1 with TRBJ2-5, with D possibly TRBD1 on 5 matching bases. This CDR3 has 15 amino acids. CDR1 is LGHDT, CDR2 YNNKEL, per germline (reference sequence). Trimming left V 4 bases short and J 0 bases short, with 12 bases between. DNA of the CDR3: TGTGCCAGCAGCCCAGCGACAGCGTACCAAGAGACCCAGTACTTC. Its translation: CASSPATAYQETQYF.

In its sample, this clonotype was seen many times. The CDR3 region has the DNA TGTGCCAGCAGCCCCTCTGGGCACTCTGGGGCCAACGTCCTGACTTTC. This codes for CASSPSGHSGANVLTF. The chain employs TRBV7-9 and TRBJ2-6; D remains unclear. This CDR3 has 16 residues. V lost 5 bases, J lost 0 bases, and 11 bases lay in between. Germline-derived CDR1 and CDR2 are SEHNR and FQNEAQ (reference sequence).

This clonotype was counted at least ten times. The gene calls are TRBV28 and TRBJ2-3; 12 nucleotides agree with TRBD2. This CDR3 region has 14 residues. V trimming: 6 bases; J trimming: 5 bases; junction bases outside the gene matches: 3. From germline, CDR1 is MDHEN and CDR2 SYDVKM. This CDR3 is CASRWTSGIDTQYF. In DNA, the CDR3 is TGTGCCAGCAGGTGGACTAGCGGGATAGATACGCAGTATTTT. The variable domain in full, with the rest retrieved from reference TRBV28 and TRBJ2-3, is DVKVTQSSRYLVKRTGEKVFLECVQDMDHENMFWYRQDPGLGLRLIYFSYDVKMKEKGDIPEGYSVSREKKERFSLILESASTNQTSMYLCASRWTSGIDTQYFGPGTRLTVL.

This clonotype was counted a single time. This chain joins TRBV28 and TRBJ2-3, with 8 positions matching TRBD1. The junction had 8 bases not matched to a gene; V was cut back by 6 bases and J by 3 bases. The CDR3 is 15 amino acids. Per the germline V gene, CDR1 is MDHEN and CDR2 is SYDVKM. The CDR3 coding sequence is TGTGCCAGCAGCTTGACAGGGGAGAGGACAGATACGCAGTATTTT. Translating it yields CASSLTGERTDTQYF. Using reference TRBV28 and TRBJ2-3 for the parts outside the CDR3, the full variable domain is DVKVTQSSRYLVKRTGEKVFLECVQDMDHENMFWYRQDPGLGLRLIYFSYDVKMKEKGDIPEGYSVSREKKERFSLILESASTNQTSMYLCASSLTGERTDTQYFGPGTRLTVL.

This chain uses TRBV9 with TRBJ2-7; 14 bases are a match to TRBD2. The V gene's germline CDR1 is SGDLS and CDR2 YYNGEE. The CDR3 contains 19 residues. The V and J ends lost 0 bases and 4 bases, in that order; junction bases with no gene match: 12. CDR3 residues: CASSVEGTSGRRSLYEQYF. CDR3 bases: TGTGCCAGCAGCGTAGAGGGGACTAGCGGGAGACGTAGCCTTTACGAGCAGTACTTC.

This clonotype was detected ten times or more. The CDR3 nucleotides are TGTGCCAGCAGTTTGGGAGGGTCTTCCTATGGCTACACCTTC. Translation gives CASSLGGSSYGYTF. The rearrangement uses TRBV12-3 or TRBV12-4 and TRBJ1-2; no clear D. The CDR3 contains 14 residues. Deletions cut 3 bases from V and 4 bases from J, with 12 bases between.

The chain uses TRBV11-2 and TRBJ1-4; a weak D match, TRBD1 (5 bases). CDR1 and CDR2 from the germline V gene are SGHAT and FQNNGV. The V end was cut by 2 bases, the J end by 5 bases, with 12 bases between. The CDR3 length is 15 residues. The CDR3 loop is CASSLQGSQNEKLFF. In nucleotides, the CDR3 is TGTGCCAGCAGCTTACAGGGAAGTCAGAATGAAAAACTGTTTTTT.

The table lists this clonotype with many counts. The rearrangement joins TRBV7-9 to TRBJ2-7; 10 bases agree with TRBD2. The CDR3 loop spans 17 amino acids. CDR1 is SEHNR and CDR2 is FQNEAQ in the germline V gene (reference sequence). With 1 base clipped from V and 5 bases from J, the junction kept 11 bases outside the gene matches. The CDR3 sequence is CASSLVGGGTSVDEQYF. CDR3 sequence (DNA): TGTGCCAGCAGCTTAGTTGGGGGCGGGACTAGCGTCGACGAGCAGTACTTC.

This clonotype was observed at least ten times. V and J are TRBV27 and TRBJ2-1; 10 nucleotides agree with TRBD2. CDR1 is MNHEY and CDR2 is SMNVEV in the germline V gene (reference sequence). This CDR3 is 16 amino acids long. After removal of 4 bases from V and 4 bases from J, the junction contained 7 bases not matched to a gene. The CDR3: CASSSRGLAAYNEQFF. The CDR3 DNA sequence: TGTGCCAGCAGTTCACGCGGACTAGCGGCTTACAATGAGCAGTTCTTC.

At least ten counts were recorded for this clonotype. The V gene is TRBV6-1, the J gene TRBJ2-1; perhaps TRBD2 as D (5 bases). Per germline, CDR1 MNHNS and CDR2 SASEGT. Trimming cost V 4 bases and J 2 bases, with 9 bases left between them. The CDR3 loop spans 14 amino acids. The CDR3 region is CASSGLEAYNEQFF. The CDR3 DNA reads as TGTGCCAGCAGTGGGTTGGAGGCCTACAATGAGCAGTTCTTC.

This clonotype was recorded many times. Its ends do not fully match the called genes, so a read error is possible. The chain employs TRBV5-1 and TRBJ2-1; D gene unclear. Germline CDR1 and CDR2: SGHRS and YFSETQ. CDR3 length: 13 amino acids. The CDR3 DNA sequence: TGTGCCAGCAGCTACTTTGGGTACAATGAGCAGTTCTTC. It encodes CASSYFGYNEQFF.

This clonotype occurred many times. The V call is TRBV12-3 or TRBV12-4, the J call TRBJ2-1, with 12 nucleotides matching TRBD2. Unmatched junction bases numbered 12, after V lost 6 bases and J lost 0 bases. The CDR3 spans 19 residues. CDR3 DNA sequence: TGTGCCAGCAGGGCCCCGAAGGCTAGCGGGAGGGCCTCCTACAATGAGCAGTTCTTC. Protein sequence: CASRAPKASGRASYNEQFF.

This clonotype has a handful of counts. It may be a read error: a sequence one base away is much more abundant. The chain recombines TRBV20-1 with TRBJ1-2, with a tentative D call TRBD1 (5 bases). V was trimmed by 0 bases and J by 8 bases, leaving 13 bases between them. The CDR3 consists of 13 residues. Germline V gene data show CDR1 as DFQATT and CDR2 as SNEGSKA (reference sequence). CDR3 coding DNA: TGCAGTGCTAGAGAGTGGGGCGCTGGAGGCTACACCTTC. This gives the protein CSAREWGAGGYTF.

The chain is built from TRBV2 and TRBJ1-5, with D perhaps TRBD1 (5 bases). The V end was cut by 6 bases, the J end by 0 bases, with 9 bases between. Looked up from germline, CDR1 is SNHLY and CDR2 is FYNNEI. The CDR3 runs to 14 residues. The CDR3 nucleotides read TGTGCCAGCAGCGAGACAGTTAGCAATCAGCCCCAGCATTTT. It codes for CASSETVSNQPQHF.

This clonotype was detected many times. The chain carries TRBV28 and TRBJ1-1, with D possibly being TRBD1 (5 bases). Trimming stripped 7 bases from V and 1 base from J, with 16 bases between. Germline-derived CDR1 and CDR2 are MDHEN and SYDVKM. This CDR3 spans 15 amino acids. The CDR3 nucleotides are TGTGCCAGCATGGGGACTTTAAGTGGGAACACTGAAGCTTTCTTT. Its translation: CASMGTLSGNTEAFF.

This clonotype was observed a handful of times. This chain uses TRBV29-1 with TRBJ1-2; 7 nucleotides agree with TRBD1. Germline V gives CDR1 SQVTM, CDR2 ANQGSEA. V was clipped by 6 bases and J by 2 bases; unmatched bases: 21. The CDR3 has 18 residues. The CDR3 coding sequence is TGCAGCGTCTCAAAACGGGGTGGGACAGCCCTCGAAAACTATGGCTACACCTTC. This encodes CSVSKRGGTALENYGYTF.

The V and J genes are TRBV5-8 and TRBJ1-1; 11 nucleotides match TRBD1. V lost 0 bases to trimming and J lost 5 bases; unmatched junction nucleotides: 3. Per the germline V gene, CDR1 is SGHTS and CDR2 is YDEGEE. The CDR3 consists of 15 residues. CDR3 nucleotide sequence: TGTGCCAGCAGCTTGGGGACAGGGGGCCGGACTGAAGCTTTCTTT. It yields the protein CASSLGTGGRTEAFF.

The chain joins TRBV9 to TRBJ1-6; unclear D gene. CDR1 and CDR2 from the germline V gene are SGDLS and YYNGEE. The V end was cut by 0 bases, the J end by 8 bases, with 12 bases between. The CDR3 runs to 15 residues. This CDR3 is CASSVAARRDSPLHF. The CDR3 coding sequence is TGTGCCAGCAGCGTAGCGGCTCGAAGGGATTCACCCCTCCACTTT. The full variable domain, rest sourced from reference TRBV9 and TRBJ1-6, is DSGVTQTPKHLITATGQRVTLRCSPRSGDLSVYWYQQSLDQGLQFLIQYYNGEERAKGNILERFSAQQFPDLHSELNLSSLELGDSALYFCASSVAARRDSPLHFGNGTRLTVT.

Turning to this clonotype: A read error likely explains this, since a far larger clone differs by one base. The rearrangement joins TRBV28 to TRBJ2-1; 10 bases match TRBD2. This CDR3 spans 14 amino acids. With 7 bases clipped from V and 7 bases from J, the junction kept 7 bases outside the gene matches. The germline V gene encodes CDR1 MDHEN and CDR2 SYDVKM. CDR3 DNA sequence: TGTGCCAGCAACTCTAGCGGGAGCGGGAATGAGCAGTTCTTC. Amino acids: CASNSSGSGNEQFF.

This clonotype was counted many times. The chain links TRBV5-1 to TRBJ2-3; 9 nucleotides match TRBD2. This CDR3 is 13 amino acids long. The J segment lost 6 bases and the V segment lost 8 bases, leaving 7 bases of the junction unmatched. Germline CDR1 is SGHRS and CDR2 is YFSETQ. CDR3 protein: CASLAGVGDTQYF. In nucleotides, the CDR3 is TGCGCCAGTTTAGCGGGAGTAGGGGATACGCAGTATTTT. The whole variable domain, remainder taken from reference TRBV5-1 and TRBJ2-3, is KAGVTQTPRYLIKTRGQQVTLSCSPISGHRSVSWYQQTPGQGLQFLFEYFSETQRNKGNFPGRFSGRQFSNSRSEMNVSTLELGDSALYLCASLAGVGDTQYFGPGTRLTVL.

This clonotype was seen many times. The rearrangement uses TRBV12-3 or TRBV12-4 and TRBJ1-5; D gene unclear. The CDR3 totals 14 residues. V was shortened by 5 bases and J by 3 bases, with 11 bases between the two germline ends. The CDR3 bases are TGTGCCAGCAGTCAAAACAGCATCAATCAGCCCCAGCATTTT. Translation gives CASSQNSINQPQHF.

There are many counts of this clonotype. The chain uses TRBV7-9 and TRBJ2-1, with 8 bases identical to TRBD1. The J segment lost 6 bases and the V segment lost 5 bases, leaving 9 bases of the junction unmatched. Germline-derived CDR1 and CDR2 are SEHNR and FQNEAQ (reference sequence). The CDR3 loop spans 15 amino acids. The CDR3 reads CASSGRRQGRNEQFF. The CDR3 nucleotides are TGTGCCAGCAGCGGACGGCGACAGGGGCGCAATGAGCAGTTCTTC.

This clonotype appeared a single time. This clone may be a read error of a much larger clone one base away. The chain combines TRBV12-3 or TRBV12-4 with TRBJ1-1; 10 nucleotides line up with TRBD1. This CDR3 is built from 14 residues. Trimming at V came to 6 bases and at J to 1 base, leaving 2 bases not matched to a gene. CDR3 protein: CASSRQGANTEAFF. The CDR3 region has the DNA TGTGCCAGCAGCCGACAGGGGGCGAACACTGAAGCTTTCTTT.

This clonotype has ten or more counts. V and J are TRBV19 and TRBJ1-2; maybe TRBD1 (6 bases). Trimming removed 0 bases at V and 4 bases at J, with 12 bases between. Germline V gene data show CDR1 as LNHDA and CDR2 as SQIVND (reference sequence). The CDR3 is 15 residues long. The CDR3 spells CASSIDTQGGYGYTF. The CDR3 DNA is TGTGCCAGTAGTATAGATACACAGGGCGGCTATGGCTACACCTTC.

This clonotype was counted a few times. The rearrangement links TRBV19 to TRBJ1-1; perhaps TRBD1 as D (5 bases). The CDR3 has 13 amino acids. Trimming took off 7 bases at V and 1 base at J, with 10 bases between the two ends. In germline, CDR1 is LNHDA, CDR2 SQIVND (reference sequence). CDR3 region: CASTPTENTEAFF. The CDR3 DNA sequence: TGTGCCAGTACCCCGACAGAGAACACTGAAGCTTTCTTT.

This clonotype was seen repeatedly, ten times or more. The rearrangement links TRBV30 to TRBJ2-1; TRBD2 agrees at 8 bases. J was trimmed by 15 bases and V by 0 bases; bases with no gene match: 19. The CDR3 extends over 16 amino acids. Looked up from germline, CDR1 is GTSNPN and CDR2 is SVGIG (reference sequence). The CDR3, as DNA: TGTGCCTGGAGTGTACAAAGGGAGCGGGAGTTCCTCGGCCGGTTCTTC. Protein sequence: CAWSVQREREFLGRFF.

This clonotype was detected ten times or more. The DNA for the CDR3 is TGTGCCAGCAGCCAAGTAGGGTGGGGAGAGACCCAGTACTTC. Encoded protein: CASSQVGWGETQYF. J is TRBJ2-5 and V is TRBV3-1; D gene unclear. The CDR3 spans 14 residues. The germline CDR1 and CDR2 sequences are LGHDT and YNNKEL (reference sequence). V lost 1 base, J lost 4 bases, and 10 bases lay in between.

The sample holds many counts of this clonotype. The V gene is TRBV18, the J gene TRBJ2-6; D possibly matches TRBD1 or TRBD2 (6 bases each). Germline V gene sequence: CDR1 KGHSH, CDR2 LQKENI. Trimming stripped 6 bases from V and 3 bases from J, with 15 bases between. The CDR3 runs 16 residues. Here the CDR3 DNA reads TGTGCCAGCTCCCCGGACGGGGGCTTTGGGGCCAACGTCCTGACTTTC. This codes for CASSPDGGFGANVLTF.

In regard to this clonotype: Sequence at one end of the junction differs from germline and may be a read error. This sequence joins TRBV3-1 and TRBJ1-6; no clear D. This CDR3 spans 17 amino acids. The germline CDR1 and CDR2 sequences are LGHDT and YNNKEL (reference sequence). The CDR3 region has the DNA TGTGCCAGCAGCCGTGGAGTCTTGAGCTCCTATAATTCACCCCCCCACTTT. As protein: CASSRGVLSSYNSPPHF.